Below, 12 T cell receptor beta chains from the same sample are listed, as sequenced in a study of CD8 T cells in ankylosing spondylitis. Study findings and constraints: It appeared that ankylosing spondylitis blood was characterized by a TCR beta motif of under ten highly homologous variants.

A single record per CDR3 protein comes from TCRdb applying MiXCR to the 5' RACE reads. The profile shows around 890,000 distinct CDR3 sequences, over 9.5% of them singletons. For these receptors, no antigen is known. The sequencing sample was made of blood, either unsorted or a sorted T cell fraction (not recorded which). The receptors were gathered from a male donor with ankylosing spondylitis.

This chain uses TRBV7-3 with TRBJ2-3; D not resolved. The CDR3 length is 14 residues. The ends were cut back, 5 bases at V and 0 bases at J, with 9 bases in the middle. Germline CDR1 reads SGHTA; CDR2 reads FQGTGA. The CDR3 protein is CASSPTSSTDTQYF. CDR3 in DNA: TGTGCCAGCAGCCCCACGAGTAGCACAGATACGCAGTATTTT. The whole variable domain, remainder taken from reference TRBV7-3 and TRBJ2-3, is GAGVSQTPSNKVTEKGKYVELRCDPISGHTALYWYRQSLGQGPEFLIYFQGTGAADDSGLPNDRFFAVRPEGSVSTLKIQRTERGDSAVYLCASSPTSSTDTQYFGPGTRLTVL.

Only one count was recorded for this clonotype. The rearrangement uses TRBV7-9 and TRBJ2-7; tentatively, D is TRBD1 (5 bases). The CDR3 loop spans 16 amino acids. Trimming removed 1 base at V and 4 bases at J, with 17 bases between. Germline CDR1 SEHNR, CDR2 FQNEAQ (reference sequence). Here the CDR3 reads CASSLGGGRRWYEQYF. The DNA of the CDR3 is TGTGCCAGCAGCTTAGGGGGCGGCCGGCGGTGGTACGAGCAGTACTTC.

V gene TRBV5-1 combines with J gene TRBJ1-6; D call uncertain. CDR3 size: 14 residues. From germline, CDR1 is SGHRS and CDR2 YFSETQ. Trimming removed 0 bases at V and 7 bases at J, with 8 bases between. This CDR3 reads CASSLDGLNSPLHF. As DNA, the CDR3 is TGCGCCAGCAGCTTGGACGGGTTAAATTCACCCCTCCACTTT.

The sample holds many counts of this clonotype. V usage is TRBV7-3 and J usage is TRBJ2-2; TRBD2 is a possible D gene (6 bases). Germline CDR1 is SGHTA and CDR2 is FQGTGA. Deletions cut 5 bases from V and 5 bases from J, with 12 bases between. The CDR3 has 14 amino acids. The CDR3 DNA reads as TGTGCCAGCAGCCAAGCGGGTTTTACCGGGGAGCTGTTTTTT. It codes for CASSQAGFTGELFF.

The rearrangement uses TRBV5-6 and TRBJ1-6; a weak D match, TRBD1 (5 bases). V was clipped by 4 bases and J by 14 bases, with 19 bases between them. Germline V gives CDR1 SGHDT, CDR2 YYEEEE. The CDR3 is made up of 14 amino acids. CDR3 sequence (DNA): TGTGCCAGCAGCCCTACAACCGGGGGGAGGACCCTCCACTTT. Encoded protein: CASSPTTGGRTLHF.

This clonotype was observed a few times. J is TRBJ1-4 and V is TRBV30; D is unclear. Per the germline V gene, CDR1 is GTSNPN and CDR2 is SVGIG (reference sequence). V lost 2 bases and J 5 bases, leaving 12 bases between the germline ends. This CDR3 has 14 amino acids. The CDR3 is CAWSRGSINEKLFF. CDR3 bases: TGTGCCTGGAGTCGAGGATCGATCAATGAAAAACTGTTTTTT.

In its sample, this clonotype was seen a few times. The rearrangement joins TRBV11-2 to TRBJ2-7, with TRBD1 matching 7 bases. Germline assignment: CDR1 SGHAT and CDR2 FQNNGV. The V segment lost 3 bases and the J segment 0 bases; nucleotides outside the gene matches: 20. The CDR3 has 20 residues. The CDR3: CASSFLFGSPPGQRSYEQYF. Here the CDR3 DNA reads TGTGCCAGCAGCTTCCTTTTCGGTTCCCCACCGGGACAGCGCTCCTACGAGCAGTACTTC.

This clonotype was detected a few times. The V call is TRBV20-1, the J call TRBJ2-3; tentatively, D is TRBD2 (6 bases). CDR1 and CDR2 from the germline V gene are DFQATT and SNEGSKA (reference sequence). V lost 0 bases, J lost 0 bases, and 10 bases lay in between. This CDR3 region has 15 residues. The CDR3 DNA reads TGCAGTGCTAGAGATTGGGGGACTAGCACAGATACGCAGTATTTT. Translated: CSARDWGTSTDTQYF.

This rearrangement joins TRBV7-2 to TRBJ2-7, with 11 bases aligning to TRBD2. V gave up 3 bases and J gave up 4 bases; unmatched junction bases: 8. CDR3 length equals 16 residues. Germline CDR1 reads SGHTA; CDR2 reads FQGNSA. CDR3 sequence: CASSFGGGTSGYEQYF. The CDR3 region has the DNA TGTGCCAGCAGCTTCGGAGGGGGGACTAGCGGATACGAGCAGTACTTC.

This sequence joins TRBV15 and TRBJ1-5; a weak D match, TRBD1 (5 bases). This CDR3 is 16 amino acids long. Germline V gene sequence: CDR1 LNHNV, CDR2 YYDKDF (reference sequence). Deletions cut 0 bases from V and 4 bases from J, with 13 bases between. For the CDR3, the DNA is TGTGCCACCAGCAGAGATATAAGACAGATAAATCAGCCCCAGCATTTT. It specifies CATSRDIRQINQPQHF.

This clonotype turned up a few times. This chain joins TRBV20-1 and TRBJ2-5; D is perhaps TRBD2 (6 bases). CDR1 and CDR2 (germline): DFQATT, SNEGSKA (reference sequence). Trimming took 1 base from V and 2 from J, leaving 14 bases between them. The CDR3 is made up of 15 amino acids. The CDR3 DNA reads TGCAGTGCTAGAGGTCGAGGGAGGACTCAAGAGACCCAGTACTTC. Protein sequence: CSARGRGRTQETQYF.

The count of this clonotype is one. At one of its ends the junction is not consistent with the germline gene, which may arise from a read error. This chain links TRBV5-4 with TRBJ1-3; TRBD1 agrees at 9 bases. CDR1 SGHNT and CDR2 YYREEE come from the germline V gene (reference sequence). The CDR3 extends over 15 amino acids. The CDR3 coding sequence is TGTGCCAGCAGCGCCACAGGGGGCGCTGGAAACACCATATGTTTT. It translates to CASSATGGAGNTICF. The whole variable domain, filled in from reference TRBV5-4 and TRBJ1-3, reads ETGVTQSPTHLIKTRGQQVTLRCSSQSGHNTVSWYQQALGQGPQFIFQYYREEENGRGNFPPRFSGLQFPNYSSELNVNALELDDSALYLCASSATGGAGNTICFGEGSWLTVV.